The rows below give T cell receptor beta chains drawn from one sample of a study of OX40 agonist ivuxolimab in advanced cancers. The assay was immunoSEQ multiplex PCR, and TCRdb's table has in-frame clones only and misses some. The sample includes 15,000 to 20,000 clones, about 85% of them seen just once. Material: CD4+ or CD8+ T cells sorted from blood, obtained in a trial of the OX40 agonist ivuxolimab. The receptors were gathered from an adult with an advanced solid tumor such as melanoma, head and neck, liver or kidney cancer. CDR3s include the opening cysteine and the closing phenylalanine or tryptophan. The order of the fields is clone size, V gene, J gene, D gene, CDR3 protein, CDR3 DNA. D genes are given only for firm matches. Rows may omit the clone size; those that give it use once, few, many or a size class.

>NA|TRBV5-4|TRBJ2-7|TRBD2
CASSLFPSGYEQYF
TGTGCCAGCAGCTTGTTCCCTAGCGGGTACGAGCAGTACTTC
>NA|TRBV19|TRBJ2-1|TRBD2
CASRPRGGYNEQFF
TGTGCCAGTAGACCGCGGGGGGGATACAATGAGCAGTTCTTC
>few|TRBV4-2|TRBJ1-1|NA
CASSPITKENTEAFF
TGTGCCAGCAGCCCAATAACGAAGGAGAACACTGAAGCTTTCTTT
>medium-sized|TRBV4-3|TRBJ2-6|NA
CASSQETGSGANVLTF
TGCGCCAGCAGCCAAGAGACAGGAAGCGGGGCCAACGTCCTGACTTTC
>NA|TRBV4-3|TRBJ2-2|NA
CASSRGVGTGELFF
TGCGCCAGCAGCCGAGGGGTCGGTACCGGGGAGCTGTTTTTT
>NA|TRBV20-1|TRBJ2-1|NA
CKPMDGNEQFF
TGCAAGCCGATGGATGGCAATGAGCAGTTCTTC
>NA|TRBV28|TRBJ2-5|TRBD2
CASSPQREWVETQYF
TGTGCCAGCAGCCCACAGCGGGAGTGGGTAGAGACCCAGTACTTC
>NA|TRBV4-3|TRBJ2-2|NA
CASSQEAAGGELFF
TGCGCCAGCAGCCAAGAGGCTGCGGGCGGGGAGCTGTTTTTT
>NA|TRBV11-1|TRBJ2-2|NA
CASSSHRGLAGELFF
TGTGCCAGCAGCTCGCACCGCGGACTGGCCGGGGAGCTGTTTTTT
>NA|TRBV7-9|TRBJ2-1|NA
CASIPPGSGLYNEQFF
TGTGCCAGCATCCCCCCGGGCAGCGGACTTTACAATGAGCAGTTCTTC
>NA|TRBV6-4|TRBJ2-3|NA
CASSEELDSPRYTQYF
TGTGCCAGCAGTGAAGAGTTAGACTCGCCTAGGTATACGCAGTATTTT
>few|TRBV6-1|TRBJ2-7|TRBD1
CASRTGGGSYEQYF
TGTGCCAGCAGAACAGGGGGCGGCTCCTACGAGCAGTACTTC
>NA|TRBV4-1|TRBJ1-6|NA
CASSQERRERLHF
TGCGCCAGCAGCCAAGAAAGGAGGGAGCGCCTCCACTTT
>NA|TRBV9|TRBJ2-7|NA
CASSVEGHLFGEQYF
TGTGCCAGCAGCGTAGAGGGACACCTGTTCGGTGAGCAGTACTTC
>NA|TRBV19|TRBJ2-7|TRBD2
CASSIESSGSYEQYF
TGTGCCAGTAGTATAGAGTCTAGCGGGAGTTACGAGCAGTACTTC
>NA|TRBV28|TRBJ1-1|NA
CASSLMVLANTEAFF
TGTGCCAGCAGTTTAATGGTTTTGGCTAACACTGAAGCTTTCTTT
>NA|TRBV5-6|TRBJ2-1|TRBD1
CASRDRGGDWNEQFF
TGTGCCAGCAGGGACAGGGGCGGGGACTGGAATGAGCAGTTCTTC
>NA|TRBV19|TRBJ2-7|NA
CATSPGGYEQYF
TGTGCCACATCCCCTGGGGGGTACGAGCAGTACTTC
>NA|TRBV28|TRBJ2-2|NA
CASTPGTGELFF
TGTGCCAGCACCCCGGGCACCGGGGAGCTGTTTTTT
>NA|TRBV11-2|TRBJ1-5|NA
CASSSGNQPQHF
TGTGCCAGCAGCTCGGGGAATCAGCCCCAGCATTTT
>medium-sized|TRBV7-3|TRBJ1-1|NA
CASSLHQGNTEAFF
TGTGCCAGCAGCTTACATCAGGGCAACACTGAAGCTTTCTTT
>NA|TRBV6-5|TRBJ1-5|NA
CASSYGGRNSNQPQHF
TGTGCCAGCAGTTACGGGGGGAGGAATAGCAATCAGCCCCAGCATTTT
>NA|TRBV4-1|TRBJ2-2|NA
CASSHAGGTGELFF
TGCGCCAGCAGCCATGCTGGGGGAACCGGGGAGCTGTTTTTT
>NA|TRBV19|TRBJ1-1|TRBD1
CASSTTGYTEAFF
TGTGCCAGTAGTACGACAGGGTACACTGAAGCTTTCTTT
>NA|TRBV27|TRBJ2-1|NA
CATALGSYNEQFF
TGTGCCACCGCACTGGGGTCCTACAATGAGCAGTTCTTC
>once|TRBV7-3|TRBJ2-1|NA
CASSFSSYNEQFF
TGTGCCAGCAGCTTTAGCTCCTACAATGAGCAGTTCTTC
>NA|TRBV11-2|TRBJ2-1|NA
CASSSSGYQDEQFF
TGTGCCAGCAGCTCATCGGGCTATCAAGATGAGCAGTTCTTC
>NA|TRBV4-3|TRBJ2-7|NA
CASSPLRTSYEQYF
TGCGCCAGCAGCCCGCTCCGGACATCCTACGAGCAGTACTTC
>NA|TRBV27|TRBJ1-2|NA
CASSYGRFGDYGYTF
TGTGCCAGCAGTTACGGGCGATTCGGGGACTATGGCTACACCTTC
>NA|TRBV15|TRBJ2-5|TRBD1
CATSAGGETQYF
TGTGCCACCAGCGCAGGGGGAGAGACCCAGTACTTC